Listed below are T cell receptor beta chains from one sample, sequenced in a study of control samples from healthy donors and cancer patients. Only in-frame clones appear in the TCRdb table, and some are missing; sequencing was by immunoSEQ multiplex PCR. The table includes about 160,000 clones, approximately 94% detected once. Sequencing was carried out using PBMCs. These receptors came from a man aged 60-69 years with colorectal cancer. Both conserved end residues are part of each CDR3.

v_call	cdr3_length	j_call	cdr3_aa
TRBV19	16	TRBJ2-2	CASRVPGRANTGELFF
TRBV18	13	TRBJ1-4	CASSPGATEKLFF
TRBV6-6	14	TRBJ1-4	CASRLGGADEKLFF
TRBV7-9	14	TRBJ2-7	CASSLRESSYEQYF
TRBV4-3	15	TRBJ1-2	CASSQEPGINYGYTF
TRBV4-3	19	TRBJ2-3	CASSQDRASGGFSTDTQYF
TRBV6-5	14	TRBJ1-3	CASSAGGIGNTIYF
TRBV21-1	17	TRBJ1-5	CASKRDRGFVGNQPQHF
TRBV12-5	14	TRBJ2-1	CASGAGGLYNEQFF
TRBV19	14	TRBJ2-2	CASSPRHLTGELFF
TRBV28	13	TRBJ2-7	CASSLGAVYEQYF
TRBV4-1	13	TRBJ1-2	CASSREGLGGYTF
TRBV19	16	TRBJ2-3	CASSIDDGGVSDTQYF
TRBV14	12	TRBJ1-1	CASSQGGTEAFF